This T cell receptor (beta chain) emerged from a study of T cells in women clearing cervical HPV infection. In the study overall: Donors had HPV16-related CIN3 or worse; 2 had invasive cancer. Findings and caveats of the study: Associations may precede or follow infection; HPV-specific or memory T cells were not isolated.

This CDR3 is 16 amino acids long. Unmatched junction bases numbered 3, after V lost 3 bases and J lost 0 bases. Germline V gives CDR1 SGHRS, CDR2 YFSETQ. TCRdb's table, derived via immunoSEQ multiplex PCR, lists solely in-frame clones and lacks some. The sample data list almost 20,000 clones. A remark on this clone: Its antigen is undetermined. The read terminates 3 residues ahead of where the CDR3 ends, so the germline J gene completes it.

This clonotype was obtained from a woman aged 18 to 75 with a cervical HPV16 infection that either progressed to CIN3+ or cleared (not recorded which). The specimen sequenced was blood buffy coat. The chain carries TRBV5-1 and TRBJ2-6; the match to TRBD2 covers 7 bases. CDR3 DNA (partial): TGCGCCAGCAGCTCGGGGGGTAACTCTGGGGCCAACGTC. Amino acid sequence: CASSSGGNSGANV. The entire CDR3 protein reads CASSSGGNSGANVLTF.